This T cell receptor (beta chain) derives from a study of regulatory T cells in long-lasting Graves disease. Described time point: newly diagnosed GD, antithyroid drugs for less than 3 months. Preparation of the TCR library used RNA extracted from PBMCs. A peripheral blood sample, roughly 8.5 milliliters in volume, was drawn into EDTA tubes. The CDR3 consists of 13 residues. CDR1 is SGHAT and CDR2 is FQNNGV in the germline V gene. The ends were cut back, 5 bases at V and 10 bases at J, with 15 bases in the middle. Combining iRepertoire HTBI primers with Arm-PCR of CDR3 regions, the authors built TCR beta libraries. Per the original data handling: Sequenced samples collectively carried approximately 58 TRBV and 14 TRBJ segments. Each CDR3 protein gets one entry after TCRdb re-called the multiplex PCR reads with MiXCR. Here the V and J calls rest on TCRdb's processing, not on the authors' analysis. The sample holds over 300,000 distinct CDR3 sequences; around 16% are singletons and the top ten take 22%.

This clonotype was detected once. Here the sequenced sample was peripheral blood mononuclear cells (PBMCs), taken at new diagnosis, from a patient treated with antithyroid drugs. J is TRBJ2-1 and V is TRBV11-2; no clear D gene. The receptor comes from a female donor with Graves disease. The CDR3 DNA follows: TGTGCCAGCAGCCCGGACCATTATGGGGAGCAGTTCTTC. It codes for CASSPDHYGEQFF.